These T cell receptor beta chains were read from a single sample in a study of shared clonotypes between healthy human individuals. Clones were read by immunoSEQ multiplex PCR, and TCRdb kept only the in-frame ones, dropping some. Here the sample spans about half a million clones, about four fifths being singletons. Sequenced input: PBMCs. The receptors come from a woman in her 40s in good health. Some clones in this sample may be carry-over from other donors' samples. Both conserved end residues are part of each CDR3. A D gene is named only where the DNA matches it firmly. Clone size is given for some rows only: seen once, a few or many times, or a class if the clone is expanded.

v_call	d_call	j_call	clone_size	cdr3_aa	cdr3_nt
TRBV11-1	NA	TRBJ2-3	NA	CASSQGRGTDTQYF	TGTGCCAGCAGTCAGGGTAGGGGCACAGATACGCAGTATTTT
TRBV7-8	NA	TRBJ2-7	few	CASSPTRNYEQYF	TGTGCCAGCAGCCCTACTAGAAACTACGAGCAGTACTTC
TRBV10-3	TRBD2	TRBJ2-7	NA	CAIRKAGGPHEQYF	TGTGCCATCAGGAAAGCGGGAGGGCCCCACGAGCAGTACTTC
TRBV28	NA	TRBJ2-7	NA	CASEYAGGSYEQYF	TGTGCCAGCGAATACGCTGGGGGCAGCTACGAGCAGTACTTC
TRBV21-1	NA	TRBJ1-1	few	CASRGAVNTEAFF	TGTGCCAGCAGGGGGGCGGTGAACACTGAAGCTTTCTTT
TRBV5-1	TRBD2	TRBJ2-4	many	CASREAGGPNIQYF	TGCGCCAGCAGAGAGGCGGGAGGGCCCAACATTCAGTACTTC
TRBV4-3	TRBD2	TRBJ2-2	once	CASSHGLAGGGNTGELFF	TGCGCCAGCAGCCACGGACTAGCGGGAGGCGGGAACACCGGGGAGCTGTTTTTT
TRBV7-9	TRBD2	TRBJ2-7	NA	CASSGGTSGPSAVSYEQYF	TGTGCCAGCAGCGGAGGGACTAGCGGGCCCTCGGCCGTCTCCTACGAGCAGTACTTC
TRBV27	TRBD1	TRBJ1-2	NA	CASSLSGTGGYGYTF	TGTGCCAGCAGTTTATCAGGGACAGGGGGCTATGGCTACACCTTC
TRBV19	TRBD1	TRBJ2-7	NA	CASSTPVTGLTYEQYF	TGTGCCAGTAGTACCCCTGTGACAGGGCTAACCTACGAGCAGTACTTC
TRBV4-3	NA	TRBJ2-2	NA	CASSQLGGLDTGELFF	TGCGCCAGCAGCCAACTCGGTGGGTTAGACACCGGGGAGCTGTTTTTT
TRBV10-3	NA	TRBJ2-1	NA	CAISGSRTPDNEQFF	TGTGCCATCAGTGGAAGTAGGACACCGGACAATGAGCAGTTCTTC
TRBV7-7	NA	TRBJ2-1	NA	CASSLNTNNEQFF	TGTGCTAGCAGCTTAAATACCAACAATGAGCAGTTCTTC
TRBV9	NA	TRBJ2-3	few	CASSAIVTDTQYF	TGTGCCAGCAGCGCCATTGTAACAGATACGCAGTATTTT
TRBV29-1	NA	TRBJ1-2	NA	CSVEDRRRNYGYTF	TGCAGCGTTGAAGATCGCCGGCGGAACTATGGCTACACCTTC
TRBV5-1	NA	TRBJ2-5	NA	CASSLGQVFETQYF	TGCGCCAGCAGCTTGGGACAGGTTTTCGAGACCCAGTACTTC
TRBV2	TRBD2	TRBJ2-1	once	CASSRGGLAGSYNEQFF	TGTGCCAGCAGTCGAGGGGGACTAGCGGGCTCCTACAATGAGCAGTTCTTC
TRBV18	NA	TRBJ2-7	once	CASSPESGAYEQYF	TGTGCCAGCTCACCTGAGTCGGGGGCTTACGAGCAGTACTTC
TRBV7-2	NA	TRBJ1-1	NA	CASSSQGNTEAFF	TGTGCCAGCAGTTCTCAGGGGAACACTGAAGCTTTCTTT
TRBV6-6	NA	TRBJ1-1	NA	CASSYGRRGVTEAFF	TGTGCCAGCAGTTACGGGCGGCGTGGGGTCACTGAAGCTTTCTTT
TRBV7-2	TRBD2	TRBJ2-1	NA	CASSWSASGANNEQFF	TGTGCCAGCAGCTGGTCTGCTAGCGGCGCGAACAATGAGCAGTTCTTC
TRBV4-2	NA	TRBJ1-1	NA	CASSQDVGLPGPF	TGTGCCAGCAGCCAAGACGTGGGGCTTCCCGGACCGTTT
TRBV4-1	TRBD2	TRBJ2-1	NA	CASRQIAGASNEQFF	TGCGCCAGCAGGCAAATAGCGGGAGCTTCGAATGAGCAGTTCTTC
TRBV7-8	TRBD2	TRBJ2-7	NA	CASSLGPGLTSYEQYF	TGTGCCAGCAGCTTAGGGCCGGGACTAACCTCCTACGAGCAGTACTTC
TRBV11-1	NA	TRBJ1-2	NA	CASSLYGTLDYTF	TGTGCCAGCAGCCTTTACGGGACATTGGATTACACCTTC
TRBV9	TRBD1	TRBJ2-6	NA	CASSARDRVVTGANVLTF	TGTGCCAGCAGCGCCCGGGACAGGGTCGTAACTGGGGCCAACGTCCTGACTTTC
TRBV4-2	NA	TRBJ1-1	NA	CASSQEMWGGTEAFF	TGTGCCAGCAGCCAAGAGATGTGGGGGGGCACTGAAGCTTTCTTT
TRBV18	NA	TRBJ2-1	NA	CASSSGMSSYNEQFF	TGTGCCAGCTCATCCGGGATGAGCTCCTACAATGAGCAGTTCTTC
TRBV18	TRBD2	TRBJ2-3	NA	CASSPPGLAGGQDTQYF	TGTGCCAGCTCACCCCCGGGACTAGCGGGAGGGCAAGATACGCAGTATTTT
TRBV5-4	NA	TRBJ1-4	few	CASSLAEGANEKLFF	TGTGCCAGCAGCTTGGCCGAGGGGGCTAATGAAAAACTGTTTTTT
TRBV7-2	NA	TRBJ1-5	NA	CASSSGQNQPQHF	TGTGCCAGCAGCTCTGGACAGAATCAGCCCCAGCATTTT
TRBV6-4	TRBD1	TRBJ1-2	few	CASRAQGAHGYTF	TGTGCCAGCAGAGCACAGGGGGCTCATGGCTACACCTTC
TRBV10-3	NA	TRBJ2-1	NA	CAISESLRSSYNEQFF	TGTGCCATCAGTGAGAGTTTGCGGAGTTCCTACAATGAGCAGTTCTTC
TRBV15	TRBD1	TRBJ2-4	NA	CATSRGQVTKNIQYF	TGTGCCACCAGCAGGGGACAGGTGACCAAAAACATTCAGTACTTC
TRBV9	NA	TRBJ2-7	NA	CASSASGDFSYEQYF	TGTGCCAGCAGCGCCTCGGGGGATTTCTCCTACGAGCAGTACTTC
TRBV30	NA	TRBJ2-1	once	CAWSRGGYEQFF	TGTGCCTGGAGCCGAGGAGGGTATGAGCAGTTCTTC
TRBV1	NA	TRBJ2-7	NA	CTSSQPQVVRGLAGGDEQYF	TGCACCAGCAGCCAACCACAAGTAGTTCGAGGACTAGCGGGAGGCGACGAGCAGTACTTC
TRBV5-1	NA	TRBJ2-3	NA	CASSLGRNTGTDTQYF	TGCGCCAGCAGCCTCGGACGGAATACTGGCACAGATACGCAGTATTTT
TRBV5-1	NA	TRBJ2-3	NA	CASSLLASTDTQYF	TGCGCCAGCAGCTTGTTGGCTAGCACAGATACGCAGTATTTT
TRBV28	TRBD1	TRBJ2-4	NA	CASSPVGAQGENIQYF	TGTGCCAGCAGTCCGGTGGGGGCACAGGGGGAAAACATTCAGTACTTC
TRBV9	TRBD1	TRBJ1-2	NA	CASSAGQGAPDGYTF	TGTGCCAGCAGCGCGGGACAGGGGGCGCCGGATGGCTACACCTTC
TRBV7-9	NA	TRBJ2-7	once	CASSASTGEQYF	TGTGCCAGCAGCGCATCCACTGGCGAGCAGTACTTC
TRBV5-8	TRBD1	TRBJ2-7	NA	CASSLGGQANYEQYF	TGTGCCAGCAGCTTGGGAGGACAGGCGAACTACGAGCAGTACTTC
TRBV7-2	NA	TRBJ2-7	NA	CASSLVPSGEQYF	TGTGCCAGCAGCTTAGTACCCTCGGGTGAGCAGTACTTC
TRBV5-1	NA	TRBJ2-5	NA	CASSLEVQAQETQYF	TGCGCCAGCAGCTTGGAAGTGCAGGCTCAAGAGACCCAGTACTTC
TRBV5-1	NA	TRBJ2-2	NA	CASSLVGQQGELFF	TGCGCCAGCAGCTTGGTGGGGCAGCAAGGGGAGCTGTTTTTT
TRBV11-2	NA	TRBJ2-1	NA	CASSSNPGMANVEQFF	TGTGCCAGCAGCTCCAATCCCGGGATGGCCAATGTAGAGCAGTTCTTC
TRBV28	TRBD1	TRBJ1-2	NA	CASRAGGPYGYTF	TGTGCCAGCAGAGCAGGGGGGCCCTATGGCTACACCTTC
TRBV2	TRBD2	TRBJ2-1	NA	CASSDLSLSTSGLWNEQFF	TGTGCCAGCAGTGATCTTTCGCTCTCGACTAGCGGGTTATGGAATGAGCAGTTCTTC
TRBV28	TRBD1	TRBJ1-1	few	CASTRQGARTEAFF	TGTGCCAGCACCAGACAGGGGGCGCGCACTGAAGCTTTCTTT
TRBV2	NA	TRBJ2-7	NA	CASRGSYEQYF	TGTGCCAGCAGAGGTTCCTACGAGCAGTACTTC
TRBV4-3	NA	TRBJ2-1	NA	CASSQGLEIRGNEQFF	TGCGCCAGCAGCCAAGGGTTAGAGATCCGGGGCAATGAGCAGTTCTTC
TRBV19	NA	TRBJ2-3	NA	CASRPPGLFTDTQYF	TGTGCCAGTAGGCCCCCGGGACTTTTCACAGATACGCAGTATTTT
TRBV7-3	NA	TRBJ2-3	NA	CASSLTHTDTQYF	TGTGCCAGCAGCTTAACCCACACAGATACGCAGTATTTT
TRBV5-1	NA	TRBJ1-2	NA	CASSLGRGLDGYTF	TGCGCCAGCAGCTTGGGCCGGGGGCTAGATGGCTACACCTTC
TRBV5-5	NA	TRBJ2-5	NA	CASSLVRTMGQETQYF	TGTGCCAGCAGCTTGGTCCGGACAATGGGCCAAGAGACCCAGTACTTC
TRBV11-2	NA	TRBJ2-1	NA	CASSAGTDSFNEQFF	TGTGCCAGCAGCGCGGGGACAGACTCCTTCAATGAGCAGTTCTTC
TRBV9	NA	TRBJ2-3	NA	CASSVGTGPGTDTQYF	TGTGCCAGCAGCGTAGGAACGGGACCCGGCACAGATACGCAGTATTTT
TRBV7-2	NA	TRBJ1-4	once	CASSLVRADYNEKLFF	TGTGCCAGCAGCTTAGTTAGGGCAGACTATAATGAAAAACTGTTTTTT